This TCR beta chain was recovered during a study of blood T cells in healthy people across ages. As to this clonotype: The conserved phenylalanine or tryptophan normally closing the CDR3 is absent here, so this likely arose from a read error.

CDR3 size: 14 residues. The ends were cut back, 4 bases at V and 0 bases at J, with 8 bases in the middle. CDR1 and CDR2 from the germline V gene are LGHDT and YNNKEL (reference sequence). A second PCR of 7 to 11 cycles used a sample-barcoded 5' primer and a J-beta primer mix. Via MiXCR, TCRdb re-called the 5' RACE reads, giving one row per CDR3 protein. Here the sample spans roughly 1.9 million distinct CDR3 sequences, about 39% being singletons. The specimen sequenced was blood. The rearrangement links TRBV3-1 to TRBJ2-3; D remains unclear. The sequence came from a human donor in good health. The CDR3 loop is CASSPRISTDTQYS. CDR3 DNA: TGTGCCAGCAGCCCGAGGATAAGCACAGATACGCAGTATTCT.